Below are 31 T cell receptor beta chains sequenced from a single sample in a study of T cells expressing NK-cell markers. After re-calling the 5' RACE reads, TCRdb lists one entry per CDR3 protein, DNA absent. This specimen shows 350,000 to 400,000 distinct CDR3 sequences; the ten leading clones hold over 8.5%. Sequenced: blood T cells: a sorted CD56 or NKG2C T cell subset, CD4+ or CD8+ T cells, or bulk PBMC T cells (not recorded which). Receptors were obtained from a woman aged 45-59 years in good health.

This chain joins TRBV12-3 or TRBV12-4 and TRBJ1-5; TCRdb lists TRBD1, though no DNA is available to test this call. This CDR3 is built from 13 residues. CDR3 protein: CASSVQGGQPQHF.

V is TRBV29-1 and J is TRBJ2-5. Per the germline V gene, CDR1 is SQVTM and CDR2 is ANQGSEA. The CDR3 loop spans 12 amino acids. This CDR3 reads CSAKNSVETQYF.

The V and J genes are TRBV6-5 and TRBJ1-2. The CDR3 covers 14 residues. Germline V gene sequence: CDR1 MNHEY, CDR2 SVGAGI. This CDR3 reads CASSYSNRLYGYTF.

CDR3 sequence: CASSQNWRTTDTQYF. The chain uses TRBV3-1 and TRBJ2-3; TCRdb's D call, TRBD1, is unchecked because there is no DNA. CDR3 length: 15 residues. Looked up from germline, CDR1 is LGHDT and CDR2 is YNNKEL (reference sequence).

The chain employs TRBV14 and TRBJ2-1; TCRdb calls TRBD2, which cannot be checked without DNA. CDR1 and CDR2 (germline): SGHDN, FVKESK. The CDR3 has 14 residues. The CDR3 is CASSPQWGIGEQFF. Using reference TRBV14 and TRBJ2-1 for the parts outside the CDR3, the full variable domain is EAGVTQFPSHSVIEKGQTVTLRCDPISGHDNLYWYRRVMGKEIKFLLHFVKESKQDESGMPNNRFLAERTGGTYSTLKVQPAELEDSGVYFCASSPQWGIGEQFFGPGTRLTVL.

This sequence joins TRBV11-2 and TRBJ2-3; the TRBD2 assignment by TCRdb is unverifiable without DNA. The CDR3 contains 16 residues. The germline V gene encodes CDR1 SGHAT and CDR2 FQNNGV. CDR3: CASSLSGAHHSDTQYF.

The CDR3 sequence is CASSLAAGATETQYF. This chain connects TRBV5-1 to TRBJ2-5; TCRdb outputs TRBD1, but without DNA this stays unchecked. The CDR3 length is 15 residues. Germline V gene sequence: CDR1 SGHRS, CDR2 YFSETQ.

The J gene is TRBJ2-3, the V gene TRBV20-1; TCRdb returns TRBD1, unconfirmable since there is no DNA. The CDR3 extends over 14 amino acids. CDR1 is DFQATT and CDR2 is SNEGSKA in the germline V gene (reference sequence). The CDR3 loop reads CSVPGGARTDTQYF.

The chain employs TRBV5-6 and TRBJ2-1; the TCRdb D gene call, TRBD1, has no DNA to confirm it. CDR1 and CDR2 (germline): SGHDT, YYEEEE. The CDR3 is made up of 13 amino acids. CDR3 residues: CASSTGVDNEQFF.

V usage is TRBV12-3 or TRBV12-4 and J usage is TRBJ2-3; the D gene TCRdb calls, TRBD2, cannot be checked with no DNA. The CDR3 covers 17 residues. The CDR3 loop reads CASTASGTSGRTDTQYF.

V is TRBV7-9 and J is TRBJ1-1; TCRdb selects TRBD1, and the lack of DNA leaves this call unchecked. CDR1 is SEHNR and CDR2 is FQNEAQ in the germline V gene (reference sequence). The CDR3 loop spans 15 amino acids. This CDR3 reads CASSLISRGAAEAFF.

The rearrangement joins TRBV20-1 to TRBJ2-1. Germline CDR1 reads DFQATT; CDR2 reads SNEGSKA (reference sequence). The CDR3 is 14 amino acids. CDR3 sequence: CSAPIPEKPHEQFF.

The rearrangement links TRBV27 to TRBJ2-1; as DNA is missing, the TRBD2 call by TCRdb cannot be tested. CDR3 size: 13 residues. Per the germline V gene, CDR1 is MNHEY and CDR2 is SMNVEV (reference sequence). The CDR3 protein is CASSFLASNEQFF.

The chain carries TRBV25-1 and TRBJ1-1; there is no DNA to check the TCRdb D call of TRBD1. Germline V gene data show CDR1 as MGHDK and CDR2 as SYGVNS. CDR3 size: 14 residues. This chain's CDR3 is CASSATGGFVAAFF.

V gene TRBV11-2 combines with J gene TRBJ2-2; TCRdb's D call, TRBD2, is unchecked because there is no DNA. The CDR3 sequence is 17 residues long. The germline CDR1 and CDR2 sequences are SGHAT and FQNNGV. CDR3 region: CASSRLAGGANTGELFF.

The chain combines TRBV7-9 with TRBJ2-2; TCRdb selects TRBD1, and the lack of DNA leaves this call unchecked. CDR3 length: 17 amino acids. CDR1 is SEHNR, CDR2 FQNEAQ, per germline (reference sequence). CDR3 sequence reads: CASSLGGPLANTGELFF.

This chain uses TRBV12-3 or TRBV12-4 with TRBJ1-2; absent DNA, TCRdb's TRBD1 call cannot be checked. The CDR3 has 14 amino acids. CDR3 region: CASSDRGVTYGYTF.

This rearrangement joins TRBV11-2 to TRBJ1-2. The CDR3 extends over 12 amino acids. CDR1 is SGHAT, CDR2 FQNNGV, per germline. CDR3 protein: CASSQETPGYTF.

V is TRBV27 and J is TRBJ2-7; TCRdb's D call, TRBD2, is unchecked because there is no DNA. The CDR3 totals 13 residues. The germline V gene encodes CDR1 MNHEY and CDR2 SMNVEV (reference sequence). The CDR3 region is CASSRQEGAEQYF.

The chain employs TRBV12-3 or TRBV12-4 and TRBJ1-5; no DNA is available, so the TRBD1 call from TCRdb remains unchecked. CDR3 size: 14 residues. The CDR3 here is CASTRERGDQPQHF.

The chain joins TRBV20-1 to TRBJ2-1; lacking DNA, the TRBD2 call made by TCRdb goes unchecked. Germline V gives CDR1 DFQATT, CDR2 SNEGSKA (reference sequence). CDR3 length: 12 amino acids. CDR3 protein: CSAPGLAAEQFF.

The J gene is TRBJ2-1, the V gene TRBV4-1. The V gene's germline CDR1 is MGHRA and CDR2 YSYEKL. The CDR3 is 14 residues long. The CDR3 sequence: CASSRWATNNEQFF.

The CDR3 spells CASSPGHGSQPQHF. This chain connects TRBV12-3 or TRBV12-4 to TRBJ1-5; no DNA is available, so the TRBD1 call from TCRdb remains unchecked. The CDR3 sequence is 14 residues long.

V and J are TRBV10-3 and TRBJ1-1; the TCRdb call, TRBD1, lacks DNA for checking. Germline loops: CDR1 ENHRY, CDR2 SYGVKD. This CDR3 region has 17 residues. CDR3 region: CAISGAPGQPMNTEAFF.

The chain carries TRBV10-3 and TRBJ1-2; absent DNA, TCRdb's TRBD1 call cannot be checked. CDR1 is ENHRY, CDR2 SYGVKD, per germline. The length of the CDR3 is 13 residues. The CDR3 reads CAISGDRLYGYTF.

This CDR3 reads CSASLLGLEPETQYF. This chain links TRBV20-1 with TRBJ2-5; TCRdb selects TRBD2, and the lack of DNA leaves this call unchecked. This CDR3 comprises 15 residues. Germline V CDR1 and CDR2: DFQATT, SNEGSKA (reference sequence).

The chain employs TRBV12-3 or TRBV12-4 and TRBJ2-1; TCRdb proposes TRBD2, but this gene call is untestable without DNA. There are 15 residues in the CDR3. The CDR3 here is CASSSIGLASNEQFF.

This rearrangement joins TRBV6-2 or TRBV6-3 to TRBJ2-1; TCRdb indicates TRBD1, and absent DNA this call remains unverified. Germline V gene lookup returns CDR1 MNHEY and CDR2 SVGEGT. The CDR3 is made up of 17 amino acids. The CDR3: CASSNWRGPGSYNEQFF.

This chain links TRBV12-3 or TRBV12-4 with TRBJ2-1. The CDR3 is 14 residues long. The CDR3 reads CASRLGQRSNEQFF.

The V and J genes are TRBV7-2 and TRBJ2-3; TCRdb reports TRBD1, a call that lacks DNA to check it against. Germline V gives CDR1 SGHTA, CDR2 FQGNSA. This CDR3 is 14 amino acids long. CDR3 amino acids: CASSLRGFTDTQYF.

This chain joins TRBV20-1 and TRBJ1-1; TCRdb gives TRBD1 as the D gene, but with no DNA this cannot be confirmed. Germline V gives CDR1 DFQATT, CDR2 SNEGSKA (reference sequence). The CDR3 consists of 14 residues. CDR3 in amino acids: CSASQGTRYTEAFF.